This T cell receptor (beta chain) is drawn from a study of TIL therapy for anti-PD-1-resistant metastatic lung cancer. This CDR3 is built from 13 residues. V gave up 0 bases and J gave up 2 bases, with 7 bases separating them. Per the germline V gene, CDR1 is SQVTM and CDR2 is ANQGSEA. Stated time point: pre-treatment sample, taken before nivolumab and TIL therapy. Tumor tissue came from excised metastases, mostly pleural nodules or supraclavicular lymph nodes. This was the immunoSEQ v3 assay. The assay was immunoSEQ multiplex PCR, and TCRdb's table has in-frame clones only and misses some. This sample yields approximately 2,100 clones, of which approximately 87% are seen a single time; roughly 7.1% belongs to the top ten.

Sequencing used tumor tissue, obtained at baseline. The chain carries TRBV29-1 and TRBJ2-5; D gene unclear. The sequence derives from a person between 25 and 80 years old with non-small cell lung cancer. CDR3 coding DNA: TGCAGCGTTGAAGAGGGCCTACAAGAGACCCAGTACTTC. This encodes CSVEEGLQETQYF.